This TCR beta chain was sequenced for a study of OX40 agonist ivuxolimab in advanced cancers. V was trimmed by 1 base and J by 3 bases, leaving 7 bases between them. The germline CDR1 and CDR2 sequences are GTSNPN and SVGIG (reference sequence). The CDR3 is 13 amino acids. The method was immunoSEQ multiplex PCR; TCRdb's version includes in-frame clones alone and lacks a portion of them. The sample contains about 24,000 clones, 80% to 90% of which appear only once. Here the sequenced sample was CD4+ or CD8+ T cells sorted from blood, taken in a trial of the OX40 agonist ivuxolimab. This clonotype was obtained from an adult with an advanced solid tumor such as melanoma, head and neck, liver or kidney cancer. This chain uses TRBV30 with TRBJ1-5; D is ambiguous. This CDR3 reads CAWSEAANQPQHF. CDR3 nucleotide sequence: TGTGCCTGGAGTGAGGCGGCCAATCAGCCCCAGCATTTT.